Presented here are 14 T cell receptor beta chains from one specimen sequenced in a study of vaccination effects on CD4 cells after COVID-19. Viral peptide pools were used in the ViraFEST assay to expand antigen-specific CD4+ T cells, and sequencing came afterward. Investigators separated out CD4+ T cells once approximately 10 days of culture had passed. Either the mRNA-1273 or the BNT162b2 vaccine was given to participants as two doses. The table came from immunoSEQ multiplex PCR; TCRdb's copy has only in-frame clones and leaves some out. Of approximately 65,000 clones in the sample, around 74% are singletons; the top ten hold around 1.5%. These TCRs' antigens remain unknown. This material consisted of CD4+ T cells from PBMCs cultured with HCoV-229E spike peptides, taken after COVID-19 vaccination. All receptors come from a human donor who received a COVID-19 vaccine.

This sequence joins TRBV4-1 and TRBJ1-2; 12 bases align to TRBD1. The CDR3 runs 16 residues. Germline CDR1 MGHRA, CDR2 YSYEKL. J gave up 6 bases and V 6 bases, and 11 bases lay outside the gene matches. CDR3 amino acids: CASSRQGTGGADGYTF. DNA for the CDR3: TGCGCCAGCAGTCGCCAGGGGACAGGGGGCGCGGATGGCTACACCTTC.

This clone appeared once. The chain employs TRBV20-1 and TRBJ2-1; D is tentatively TRBD1 or TRBD2 (5 bases each). The CDR3 has 14 amino acids. Per the germline V gene, CDR1 is DFQATT and CDR2 is SNEGSKA (reference sequence). Trimming took 3 bases from V and 0 from J, leaving 9 bases between them. CDR3 in DNA: TGCAGTGCTAGTACCGGGACCTCCTACAATGAGCAGTTCTTC. Protein: CSASTGTSYNEQFF.

The chain is built from TRBV29-1 and TRBJ1-1; D might be TRBD1 (5 bases). This CDR3 spans 13 amino acids. Trimming pared 6 bases from V and 4 bases from J, leaving 15 bases between. Germline V gene lookup returns CDR1 SQVTM and CDR2 ANQGSEA. This CDR3 is CSVSRVSATEAFF. The CDR3 region has the DNA TGCAGCGTGAGCAGGGTAAGCGCCACTGAAGCTTTCTTT.

The genes are TRBV5-4 and TRBJ2-5; no definite D call. This CDR3 has 14 residues. V lost 0 bases, J lost 0 bases, and 6 bases lay in between. CDR1 SGHNT and CDR2 YYREEE come from the germline V gene (reference sequence). CDR3 amino acids: CASSLVGNQETQYF. The CDR3 DNA reads as TGTGCCAGCAGCTTGGTCGGCAACCAAGAGACCCAGTACTTC.

This rearrangement joins TRBV3-1 (or the pseudogene TRBV3-2) to TRBJ2-5; 9 bases agree with TRBD2. The CDR3 spans 14 residues. CDR1 is LGHDT, CDR2 YNNKEL, per germline (reference sequence). V was pared by 4 bases and J by 5 bases, with 5 bases of the junction left unmatched. CDR3 sequence: CASSRLAGGETQYF. The CDR3 DNA sequence: TGTGCCAGCAGCCGACTGGCGGGGGGGGAGACCCAGTACTTC.

The chain employs TRBV7-2 and TRBJ2-5; 9 positions agree with TRBD1. The trim removed 5 bases at V and 8 bases at J, leaving 3 bases unmatched. Germline CDR1 is SGHTA and CDR2 is FQGNSA. There are 12 residues in the CDR3. DNA of the CDR3: TGTGCCAGCAGCGTACAGGGGGCAACCCAGTACTTC. Its protein is CASSVQGATQYF. Drawing the rest from reference TRBV7-2 and TRBJ2-5, the complete variable domain is GAGVSQSPSNKVTEKGKDVELRCDPISGHTALYWYRQSLGQGLEFLIYFQGNSAPDKSGLPSDRFSAERTGGSVSTLTIQRTQQEDSAVYLCASSVQGATQYFGPGTRLLVL.

The genes are TRBV5-6 and TRBJ1-2, with D possibly matching TRBD1 (5 bases). Deletions cut 1 base from V and 2 bases from J, with 6 bases between. The CDR3 is 13 residues long. CDR1 SGHDT and CDR2 YYEEEE come from the germline V gene. The CDR3 region is CASSLSGNYGYTF. For the CDR3, the DNA is TGTGCCAGCAGCTTGTCAGGGAACTATGGCTACACCTTC.

The V and J genes are TRBV29-1 and TRBJ2-7, with a tentative D call TRBD2 (5 bases). The CDR3 has 11 amino acids. Trimming removed 6 bases from V and 4 bases from J, with 10 bases in between. The germline V gene has CDR1 SQVTM and CDR2 ANQGSEA. CDR3 bases: TGCAGCGTGGCCGGGGAATACGAGCAGTACGTC. The encoded protein is CSVAGEYEQYV.

The CDR3 loop is CASSLGVDETQYF. The CDR3, as DNA: TGCGCCAGCAGCCTCGGGGTTGATGAGACCCAGTACTTC. V and J are TRBV5-1 and TRBJ2-5; TRBD2 is a possible D gene (5 bases). CDR1 is SGHRS and CDR2 is YFSETQ in the germline V gene. V was cut by 4 bases and J by 5 bases, with 12 bases left in between. There are 13 residues in the CDR3.

The chain joins TRBV7-2 to TRBJ2-7; a possible D gene is TRBD2 (6 bases). CDR1 SGHTA and CDR2 FQGNSA come from the germline V gene. Between the trimmed V and J ends, which lost 1 base and 0 bases, there was a span of 13 bases. This CDR3 has 16 residues. CDR3 nucleotides: TGTGCCAGCAGCTTAGGCCCCGGGGGAGGCTCCTACGAGCAGTACGTC. Protein product: CASSLGPGGGSYEQYV.

The chain couples TRBV27 to TRBJ2-3, with D unclear. Trimming shortened V by 4 bases and J by 2 bases, and 13 bases separated the two germline ends. The CDR3 sequence is 15 residues long. Germline lookup yields CDR1 MNHEY and CDR2 SMNVEV (reference sequence). For the CDR3, the DNA is TGTGCCAGCAGTTCGGCAGGCGTCCACACAGATACGCAGTATTTT. The encoded protein is CASSSAGVHTDTQYF.

The chain links TRBV7-2 to TRBJ1-2; unclear D gene. The CDR3 spans 15 residues. Germline assignment: CDR1 SGHTA and CDR2 FQGNSA. The V gene lost 0 bases and the J gene lost 6 bases, with 14 bases spanning the gap. The CDR3 DNA is TGTGCCAGCAGCTTAGCCCCCGGGGAGCGGAATGGCTACACCTTC. Translation gives CASSLAPGERNGYTF.

The chain couples TRBV5-1 to TRBJ1-1, with TRBD1 matching 7 bases. The CDR3 sequence is 13 residues long. CDR1 and CDR2 (germline): SGHRS, YFSETQ. J was trimmed by 8 bases and V by 4 bases; bases with no gene match: 8. The CDR3 reads CASSLRQGWEAFF. The CDR3 bases are TGCGCCAGCAGCCTACGACAGGGTTGGGAAGCTTTCTTT.

The chain uses TRBV11-2 and TRBJ1-4, with TRBD1 identical over 8 bases. J was trimmed by 2 bases and V by 4 bases; bases with no gene match: 3. The germline gives CDR1 SGHAT, CDR2 FQNNGV. The CDR3 extends over 15 amino acids. The CDR3 loop is CASSSGGQTNEKLFF. The DNA of the CDR3 is TGTGCCAGCAGCTCAGGGGGCCAGACTAATGAAAAACTGTTTTTT.